This note documents a single T cell receptor (beta chain) sequence. Antigen unknown. These data come from a study of beta chain features in type 1 diabetes. Every bit of the isolated RNA underwent reverse transcription, so sequencing read expressed TCRB transcripts. TCRdb's copy holds only in-frame clones and misses some; the assay was immunoSEQ multiplex PCR. The sample includes roughly 730,000 clones, roughly an eighth of them seen just once. The CDR3 runs 11 residues. Germline V lookup: CDR1 MNHEY, CDR2 SVGAGI. V shed 5 bases and J shed 5 bases, with 6 bases lying between them. Overall study results and limits: Since sequencing was performed on cDNA, cells with high TCR expression could be over-represented. PCR might favor shorter templates, equally in patients and controls. For Type 1 diabetes patients, all four CD4+ subsets carried TCRB CDR3s that were moderately but significantly shorter. Healthy donors had naive, central memory and Treg TCRB repertoires that appeared less similar than those seen among patients. Diminished insertions and augmented deletions at VDJ junctions characterized type 1 diabetes patients.

The chain links TRBV6-5 to TRBJ2-5; D gene unclear. The sequenced sample was naive CD4+ T cells from blood. This sequence originates from a man aged 18 to 30 with type 1 diabetes. The CDR3 region is CASSRLETQYF. The CDR3 DNA reads TGTGCCAGCAGTAGGTTGGAGACCCAGTACTTC.